The present entry profiles one T cell receptor (beta chain) with its context. Antigen specificity is unknown. A much bigger clone sits one base away, suggesting this may be a read error. Because the CDR3 is missing its conserved closing phenylalanine or tryptophan, this is likely a read error. Libraries for naive CD8 T cells, which were made from around 18,000 to 910,000 sorted cells, drew on 10%, 30% or 50% of the RNA. In the sort, naive CD8 T cells were defined as CD8+CD4-CCR7+CD45RA+. These data belong to a study of molecular identifiers for immune sequencing clone quantification. It was with previously described methods and listed TCR primers that bulk TCR libraries were made. MiXCR, applied by TCRdb to the PCR reads, yields one record per CDR3 protein. This table holds about half a million distinct CDR3 sequences, roughly 23% found once. Germline V lookup: CDR1 MNHNS, CDR2 SASEGT. V was pared by 1 base and J by 0 bases, with 9 bases between. The CDR3 is 15 amino acids.

The study's findings and limits: It was shown that clones above 20 RNA copies held over 98% of effector molecules, but under 1% in naive cells.

This chain uses TRBV6-1 with TRBJ1-1; D is uncertain. The sequenced sample consisted of naive CD8+ T cells from blood, with Jurkat cell RNA spiked in. The subset was: FACS-sorted CD8+CD4-CCR7+CD45RA+ naive T cells. The TCR comes from a human donor in good health. Some libraries in this study had Jurkat cell RNA spiked in. For the CDR3, the DNA is TGTGCCAGCAGTGAAGTTGGAGTGATGAACACTGAAGCTTTCTCT. Protein sequence: CASSEVGVMNTEAFS.